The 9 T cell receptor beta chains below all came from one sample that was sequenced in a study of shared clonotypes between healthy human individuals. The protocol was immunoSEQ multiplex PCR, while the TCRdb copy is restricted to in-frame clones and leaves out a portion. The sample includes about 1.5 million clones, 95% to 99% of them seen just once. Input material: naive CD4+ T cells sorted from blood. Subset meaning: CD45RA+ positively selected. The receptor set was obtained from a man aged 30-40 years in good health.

Here the CDR3 reads CTSSQDPPPGYNEQFF. CDR3 sequence (DNA): TGCACCAGCAGCCAGGATCCTCCCCCGGGGTACAATGAGCAGTTCTTC. The chain has TRBV1 and TRBJ2-1; TRBD2 reflects the table's D call only, with no check against the DNA. TRBV1 is a known pseudogene. The CDR3 totals 16 residues.

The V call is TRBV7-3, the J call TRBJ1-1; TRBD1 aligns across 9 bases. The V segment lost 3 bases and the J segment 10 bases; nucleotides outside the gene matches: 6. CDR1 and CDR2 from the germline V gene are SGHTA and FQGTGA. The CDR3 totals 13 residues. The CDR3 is CASSLDRGASAFF. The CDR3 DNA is TGTGCCAGCAGCTTGGACAGGGGCGCGTCAGCTTTCTTT.

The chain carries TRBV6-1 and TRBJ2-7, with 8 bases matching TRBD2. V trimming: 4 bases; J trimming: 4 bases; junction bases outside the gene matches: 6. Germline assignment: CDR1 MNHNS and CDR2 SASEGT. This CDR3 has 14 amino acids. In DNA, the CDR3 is TGTGCCAGCAGTGTTCGGGGGGGCTTATACGAGCAGTACTTC. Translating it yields CASSVRGGLYEQYF.

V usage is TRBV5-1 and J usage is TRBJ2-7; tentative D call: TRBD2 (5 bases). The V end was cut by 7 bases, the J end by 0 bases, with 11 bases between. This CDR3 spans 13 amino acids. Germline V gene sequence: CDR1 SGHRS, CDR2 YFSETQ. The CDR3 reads CASGERASYEQYF. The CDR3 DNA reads TGCGCCAGCGGGGAGAGGGCCTCCTACGAGCAGTACTTC.

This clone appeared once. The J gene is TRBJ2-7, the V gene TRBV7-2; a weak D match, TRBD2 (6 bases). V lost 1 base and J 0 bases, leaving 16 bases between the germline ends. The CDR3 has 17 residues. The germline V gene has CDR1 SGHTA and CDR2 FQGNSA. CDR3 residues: CASSLGLFRGISYEQYF. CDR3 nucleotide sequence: TGTGCCAGCAGCTTAGGATTATTTCGGGGGATCTCCTACGAGCAGTACTTC.

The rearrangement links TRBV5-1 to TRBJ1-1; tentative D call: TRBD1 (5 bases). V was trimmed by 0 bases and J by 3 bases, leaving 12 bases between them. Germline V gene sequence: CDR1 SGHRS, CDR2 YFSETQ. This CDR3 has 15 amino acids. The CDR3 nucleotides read TGCGCCAGCAGCTTGGAGTACAGGCTGGACACTGAAGCTTTCTTT. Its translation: CASSLEYRLDTEAFF.

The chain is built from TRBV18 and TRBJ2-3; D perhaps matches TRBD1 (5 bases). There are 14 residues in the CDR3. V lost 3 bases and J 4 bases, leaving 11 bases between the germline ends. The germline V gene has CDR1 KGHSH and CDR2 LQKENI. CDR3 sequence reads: CASSPPDTSDTQYF. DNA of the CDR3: TGTGCCAGCTCACCTCCGGACACGTCAGATACGCAGTATTTT.

The CDR3 nucleotides read TGTGCCAGCAGCCAACCGCTAGGAGGGACCGAAAAACTGTTTTTT. Its protein is CASSQPLGGTEKLFF. The chain couples TRBV7-2 to TRBJ1-4, with TRBD1 as a possible D gene (5 bases). This CDR3 comprises 15 residues. Between the trimmed V and J ends, which lost 5 bases and 8 bases, there was a span of 18 bases. CDR1 is SGHTA and CDR2 is FQGNSA in the germline V gene.

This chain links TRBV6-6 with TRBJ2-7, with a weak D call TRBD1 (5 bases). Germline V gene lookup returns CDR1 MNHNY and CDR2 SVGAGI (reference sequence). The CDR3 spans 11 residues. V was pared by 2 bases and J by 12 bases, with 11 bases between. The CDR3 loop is CASSYLRELYF. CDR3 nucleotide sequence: TGTGCCAGCAGTTACCTCAGGGAACTGTACTTC.